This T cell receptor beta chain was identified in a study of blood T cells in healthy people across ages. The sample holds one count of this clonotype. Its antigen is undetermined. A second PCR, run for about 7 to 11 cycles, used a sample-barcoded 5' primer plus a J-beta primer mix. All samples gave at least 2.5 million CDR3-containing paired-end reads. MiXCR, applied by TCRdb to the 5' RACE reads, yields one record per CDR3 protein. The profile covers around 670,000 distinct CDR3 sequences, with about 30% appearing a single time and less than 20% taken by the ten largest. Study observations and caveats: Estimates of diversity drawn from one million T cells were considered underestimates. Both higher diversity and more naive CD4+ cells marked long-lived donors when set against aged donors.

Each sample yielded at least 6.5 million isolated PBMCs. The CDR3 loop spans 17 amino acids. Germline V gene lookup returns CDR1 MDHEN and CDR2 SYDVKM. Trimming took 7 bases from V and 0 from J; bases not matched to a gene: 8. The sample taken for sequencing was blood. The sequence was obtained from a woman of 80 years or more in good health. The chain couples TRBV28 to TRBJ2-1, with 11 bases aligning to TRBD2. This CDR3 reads CASKTLAGGPSYNEQFF. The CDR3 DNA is TGTGCCAGCAAGACCCTAGCGGGAGGTCCCTCCTACAATGAGCAGTTCTTC.